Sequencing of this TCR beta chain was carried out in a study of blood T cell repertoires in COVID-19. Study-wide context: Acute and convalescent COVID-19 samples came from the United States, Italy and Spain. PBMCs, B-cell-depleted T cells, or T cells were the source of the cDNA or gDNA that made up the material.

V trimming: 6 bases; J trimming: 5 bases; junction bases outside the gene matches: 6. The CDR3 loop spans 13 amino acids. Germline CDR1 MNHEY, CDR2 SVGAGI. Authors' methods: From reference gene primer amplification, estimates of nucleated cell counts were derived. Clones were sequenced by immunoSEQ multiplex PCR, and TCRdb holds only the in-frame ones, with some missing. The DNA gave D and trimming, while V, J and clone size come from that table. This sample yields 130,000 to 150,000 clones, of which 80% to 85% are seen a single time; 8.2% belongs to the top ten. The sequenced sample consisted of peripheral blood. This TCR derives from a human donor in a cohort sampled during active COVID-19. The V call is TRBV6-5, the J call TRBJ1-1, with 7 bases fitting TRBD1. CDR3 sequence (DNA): TGTGCCAGCAGGGGTGGACAGGAGACTGAAGCTTTCTTT. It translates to CASRGGQETEAFF.